A single sample gave rise to the 13 T cell receptor beta chains below, sequenced in a study of beta chain features in type 1 diabetes. The investigators reverse transcribed all of the isolated RNA, so they sequenced expressed TCRB transcripts. Generated by immunoSEQ multiplex PCR, the TCRdb table keeps only in-frame clones and is missing some. The sample includes 150,000 to 200,000 clones, approximately 8.1% seen only once; the top ten take roughly 0.5%. These receptors lack a known antigen. The study, taken as a whole, reports: In all four CD4+ subsets, TCRB CDR3 length was significantly, moderately reduced in type 1 diabetes.

The material sequenced was central memory CD4+ T cells from blood. These receptors were taken from a man aged 18-30 years with type 1 diabetes.

This clone was detected only a few times. Other DNA sequences of this sample code for an identical CDR3. This chain uses TRBV28 with TRBJ1-2; 7 bases line up with TRBD1. This CDR3 spans 12 amino acids. CDR1 and CDR2 (germline): MDHEN, SYDVKM. Trimming removed 2 bases from V and 8 bases from J; junction bases left unmatched: 2. CDR3 amino acids: CASSLRGRGYTF. CDR3 bases: TGTGCCAGCAGTTTAAGGGGGCGCGGCTACACCTTC.

The rearrangement links TRBV5-5 to TRBJ2-7; 9 nucleotides agree with TRBD2. Germline lookup yields CDR1 SGHKS and CDR2 YYEKEE (reference sequence). The ends lost 0 bases at V and 2 bases at J; junction bases unmatched: 9. CDR3 size: 17 residues. In DNA form, the CDR3 reads TGTGCCAGCAGCTTGGCCCTTGGAGCGGGGGGTACCTACGAGCAGTACTTC. This gives the protein CASSLALGAGGTYEQYF.

This clone appeared a few times. The rearrangement uses TRBV6-5 and TRBJ2-7; 8 bases fit TRBD1. With V trimmed by 0 bases and J by 3 bases, 4 bases remained unmatched. Germline V CDR1 and CDR2: MNHEY, SVGAGI. The CDR3 contains 15 residues. CDR3 amino acids: CASSYSGTGNYEQYF. The CDR3 bases are TGTGCCAGCAGTTACTCAGGGACAGGCAACTACGAGCAGTACTTC.

This chain links TRBV7-2 with TRBJ2-5; 7 bases line up with TRBD2. Trimming cost V 7 bases and J 4 bases; bases outside gene matches: 12. Germline V gene lookup returns CDR1 SGHTA and CDR2 FQGNSA. The CDR3 has 15 amino acids. CDR3 residues: CASTTFGGGSETQYF. In DNA, the CDR3 is TGTGCCAGCACCACCTTTGGGGGGGGGTCAGAGACCCAGTACTTC.

This clone was seen a few times. The chain combines TRBV7-2 with TRBJ2-5; a possible D gene is TRBD1 (7 bases). The length of the CDR3 is 15 residues. Germline V lookup: CDR1 SGHTA, CDR2 FQGNSA. Deletions cut 1 base from V and 11 bases from J, with 20 bases between. This CDR3 is CASSLGGTASGNQYF. The CDR3 DNA reads TGTGCCAGCAGCTTAGGCGGGACAGCCAGTGGGAATCAGTACTTC.

This clone has ten or more counts. This CDR3 reads CASQGYTEAFF. The CDR3 DNA sequence: TGTGCCAGTCAGGGGTACACTGAAGCTTTCTTT. J is TRBJ1-1 and V is TRBV19; a possible D gene is TRBD1 (6 bases). Germline V gene sequence: CDR1 LNHDA, CDR2 SQIVND (reference sequence). This CDR3 has 11 amino acids. V lost 8 bases to trimming and J lost 3 bases, with 7 bases between them.

The chain has TRBV7-2 and TRBJ2-1, with 9 bases lining up with TRBD1. The CDR3 extends over 15 amino acids. After removal of 5 bases from V and 6 bases from J, the junction contained 8 bases not matched to a gene. Germline CDR1 is SGHTA and CDR2 is FQGNSA. The CDR3 DNA reads TGTGCCAGCAGCCAGACAGGGGGGTTCGTCAATGAGCAGTTCTTC. Residues: CASSQTGGFVNEQFF.

CDR3 in amino acids: CASSLGVDRESGNTIYF. The CDR3 nucleotides read TGTGCCAGCAGCTTAGGAGTGGACAGGGAGTCTGGAAACACCATATATTTT. The chain is built from TRBV11-2 and TRBJ1-3; TRBD1 matches at 8 bases. This CDR3 has 17 amino acids. The germline gives CDR1 SGHAT, CDR2 FQNNGV. The J segment lost 1 base and the V segment lost 1 base, leaving 6 bases of the junction unmatched.

This chain uses TRBV6-1 with TRBJ2-3; D remains ambiguous. This CDR3 contains 12 residues. The V gene's germline CDR1 is MNHNS and CDR2 SASEGT. Deletions cut 3 bases from V and 5 bases from J, with 6 bases between. In DNA form, the CDR3 reads TGTGCCAGCAGTGAGTCCGGAGATACGCAGTATTTT. Its protein is CASSESGDTQYF.

The CDR3 nucleotides are TGTGCCATCAGGTCGTACCGACTTCCCCTCCACTTT. It encodes CAIRSYRLPLHF. The chain uses TRBV10-3 and TRBJ1-6; no clear D gene. CDR1 and CDR2 from the germline V gene are ENHRY and SYGVKD. CDR3 length: 12 amino acids. V lost 6 bases and J 13 bases, leaving 13 bases between the germline ends.

The chain combines TRBV13 with TRBJ1-2; 10 bases align to TRBD1. Germline V gene sequence: CDR1 PRHDT, CDR2 FYEKMQ (reference sequence). V was clipped by 6 bases and J by 3 bases; unmatched bases: 4. The length of the CDR3 is 14 residues. The CDR3 is CASRGDRGDYGYTF. The DNA for the CDR3 is TGTGCCAGCAGGGGGGACAGGGGCGACTATGGCTACACCTTC.

The V and J genes are TRBV19 and TRBJ2-1; no definite D call. The germline gives CDR1 LNHDA, CDR2 SQIVND (reference sequence). The V and J ends lost 6 bases and 0 bases respectively, with 9 bases between them. This CDR3 is built from 14 residues. CDR3 sequence (DNA): TGTGCCAGTAGACCTCGGAGCTCCTACAATGAGCAGTTCTTC. As protein: CASRPRSSYNEQFF.

This clone has only a few counts. The rearrangement links TRBV7-9 to TRBJ1-2; TRBD1 matches 7 bases. The CDR3 length is 14 residues. Trimming took 5 bases from V and 4 from J; bases not matched to a gene: 7. CDR1 and CDR2 from the germline V gene are SEHNR and FQNEAQ (reference sequence). The CDR3 sequence: CASSPGQTLYGYTF. CDR3 DNA sequence: TGTGCCAGCAGCCCGGGACAGACCCTCTATGGCTACACCTTC.